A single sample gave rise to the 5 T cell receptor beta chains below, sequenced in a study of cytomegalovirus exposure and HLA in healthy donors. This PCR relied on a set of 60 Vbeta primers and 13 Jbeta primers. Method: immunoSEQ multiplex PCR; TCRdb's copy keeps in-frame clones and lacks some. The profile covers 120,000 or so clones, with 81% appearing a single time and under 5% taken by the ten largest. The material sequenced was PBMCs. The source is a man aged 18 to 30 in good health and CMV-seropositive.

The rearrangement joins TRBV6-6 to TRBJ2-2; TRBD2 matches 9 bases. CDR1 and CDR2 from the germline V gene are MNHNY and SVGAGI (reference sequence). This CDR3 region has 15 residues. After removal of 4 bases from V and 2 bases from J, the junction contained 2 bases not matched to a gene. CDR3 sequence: CASSLAGENTGELFF. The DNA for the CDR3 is TGTGCCAGCAGTTTAGCGGGAGAAAACACCGGGGAGCTGTTTTTT.

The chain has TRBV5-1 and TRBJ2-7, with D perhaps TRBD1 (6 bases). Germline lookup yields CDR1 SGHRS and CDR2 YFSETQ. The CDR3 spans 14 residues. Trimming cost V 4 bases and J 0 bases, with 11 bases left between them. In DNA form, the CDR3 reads TGCGCCAGCAGCCTACGGGACACCTCCTACGAGCAGTACTTC. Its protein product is CASSLRDTSYEQYF. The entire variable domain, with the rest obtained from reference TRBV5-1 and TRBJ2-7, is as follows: KAGVTQTPRYLIKTRGQQVTLSCSPISGHRSVSWYQQTPGQGLQFLFEYFSETQRNKGNFPGRFSGRQFSNSRSEMNVSTLELGDSALYLCASSLRDTSYEQYFGPGTRLTVT.

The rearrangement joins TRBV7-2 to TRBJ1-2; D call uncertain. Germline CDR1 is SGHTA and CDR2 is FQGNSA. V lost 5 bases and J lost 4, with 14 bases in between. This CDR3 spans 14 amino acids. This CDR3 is CASSRGSGSYGYTF. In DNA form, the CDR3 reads TGTGCCAGCAGCCGCGGGAGCGGTAGCTATGGCTACACCTTC.

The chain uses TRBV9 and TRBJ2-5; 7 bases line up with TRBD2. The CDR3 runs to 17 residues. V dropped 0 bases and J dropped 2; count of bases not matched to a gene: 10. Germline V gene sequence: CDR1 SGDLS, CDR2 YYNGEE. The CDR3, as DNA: TGTGCCAGCAGCGTAGGGGCCCTCGACGGGGGGCAAGAGACCCAGTACTTC. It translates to CASSVGALDGGQETQYF.

CDR3 sequence: CASSLYIGGYYEQYF. The CDR3 nucleotides read TGTGCCAGCAGCTTATACATCGGGGGGTATTACGAGCAGTACTTC. This rearrangement joins TRBV7-2 to TRBJ2-7; TRBD2 matches at 7 bases. The CDR3 length is 15 residues. Germline values: CDR1 SGHTA, CDR2 FQGNSA. The J segment lost 4 bases and the V segment lost 2 bases, leaving 8 bases of the junction unmatched.